These 29 T cell receptor beta chains came from one sample sequenced in a study of cytomegalovirus exposure and HLA in healthy donors. It was with 60 Vbeta and 13 Jbeta primers that the PCR ran. TCRdb's copy holds only in-frame clones and misses some; the assay was immunoSEQ multiplex PCR. This sample has about 170,000 clones, with 70% to 80% found just once. Sequencing was performed on PBMCs. These receptors originate from a woman between 45 and 60 years old in good health and CMV-seronegative.

The rearrangement joins TRBV28 to TRBJ2-3; 9 nucleotides match TRBD2. CDR1 is MDHEN and CDR2 is SYDVKM in the germline V gene. The CDR3 consists of 18 residues. The trim removed 6 bases at V and 4 bases at J, leaving 17 bases unmatched. CDR3 residues: CASSTGTSQGASPDTQYF. The DNA of the CDR3 is TGTGCCAGCAGCACCGGGACTAGCCAGGGAGCGAGTCCAGATACGCAGTATTTT.

The CDR3 sequence is CASRPTGFKGYTF. In DNA form, the CDR3 reads TGTGCCAGCAGGCCGACAGGGTTCAAGGGCTACACCTTC. The chain carries TRBV2 and TRBJ1-2; 7 bases map to TRBD1. The J segment lost 8 bases and the V segment lost 6 bases, leaving 9 bases of the junction unmatched. Germline CDR1 SNHLY, CDR2 FYNNEI. The CDR3 has 13 residues.

This clone was found a few times. The rearrangement joins TRBV19 to TRBJ2-1, with TRBD2 identical over 16 bases. Germline values: CDR1 LNHDA, CDR2 SQIVND (reference sequence). V shed 5 bases, J shed 5 bases, and the junction held 9 bases outside the gene matches. This CDR3 contains 18 residues. In DNA form, the CDR3 reads TGTGCCAGTAGTCCCGGGACTAGCGGGAGGGCCTTCCACAATGAGCAGTTCTTC. It translates to CASSPGTSGRAFHNEQFF. Using reference TRBV19 and TRBJ2-1 for the parts outside the CDR3, the full variable domain is DGGITQSPKYLFRKEGQNVTLSCEQNLNHDAMYWYRQDPGQGLRLIYYSQIVNDFQKGDIAEGYSVSREKKESFPLTVTSAQKNPTAFYLCASSPGTSGRAFHNEQFFGPGTRLTVL.

The V call is TRBV5-1, the J call TRBJ2-1, with D maybe TRBD1 (5 bases). V was clipped by 0 bases and J by 7 bases, with 14 bases between them. Germline CDR1 SGHRS, CDR2 YFSETQ. This CDR3 comprises 15 residues. In DNA, the CDR3 is TGCGCCAGCAGCTTGGAGGACAAAGCGTGGAATGAGCAGTTCTTC. Its protein is CASSLEDKAWNEQFF.

In its sample, this clone was seen once. The chain joins TRBV6-1 to TRBJ2-5; no firm D call. The better agreement between TRBJ2-7 and the DNA end casts doubt on the J call. Per the germline V gene, CDR1 is MNHNS and CDR2 is SASEGT. The CDR3 is 14 amino acids. Here the CDR3 reads CASTTAVLNYEQYF. CDR3 nucleotides: TGTGCCAGCACCACGGCAGTTTTAAACTACGAGCAGTACTTC.

This chain uses TRBV7-6 with TRBJ2-2; D is undetermined. The germline gives CDR1 SGHVS, CDR2 FNYEAQ. Trimming took off 1 base at V and 6 bases at J, with 9 bases between the two ends. CDR3 length: 14 residues. The CDR3 nucleotides are TGTGCCAGCAGCTTAGTTAAACTCCCCGGGGAGCTGTTTTTT. Its protein is CASSLVKLPGELFF.

V is TRBV6-4 and J is TRBJ2-5, with 8 bases identical to TRBD2. The length of the CDR3 is 13 residues. V shed 6 bases, J shed 12 bases, and the junction held 12 bases outside the gene matches. Germline V gives CDR1 MRHNA, CDR2 SNTAGT. Here the CDR3 DNA reads TGTGCCAGCAGCGGCCTGGCGGGGGGCGATAAGTACTTC. Encoded protein: CASSGLAGGDKYF.

The V call is TRBV9, the J call TRBJ1-1; 7 nucleotides match TRBD1. This CDR3 comprises 17 residues. The ends lost 0 bases at V and 4 bases at J; junction bases unmatched: 12. Germline CDR1 SGDLS, CDR2 YYNGEE. CDR3 DNA: TGTGCCAGCAGCGTAGCAAGCCAAAACAGGGGCCCCACTGAAGCTTTCTTT. It is translated as CASSVASQNRGPTEAFF.

The CDR3 loop is CASSRLGGEAFF. CDR3 sequence (DNA): TGTGCCAGCAGCAGGCTGGGGGGTGAAGCTTTCTTT. The gene calls are TRBV5-6 and TRBJ1-1, with a possible D match to TRBD1 (5 bases). Germline V CDR1 and CDR2: SGHDT, YYEEEE. The V gene lost 4 bases and the J gene lost 7 bases, with 11 bases spanning the gap. The CDR3 loop spans 12 amino acids. Using reference TRBV5-6 and TRBJ1-1 for the parts outside the CDR3, the full variable domain is DAGVTQSPTHLIKTRGQQVTLRCSPKSGHDTVSWYQQALGQGPQFIFQYYEEEERQRGNFPDRFSGHQFPNYSSELNVNALLLGDSALYLCASSRLGGEAFFGQGTRLTVV.

This clone was counted a single time. The chain carries TRBV5-1 and TRBJ2-1; unclear D gene. The CDR3 contains 12 residues. Germline CDR1 reads SGHRS; CDR2 reads YFSETQ. Trimming cost V 3 bases and J 7 bases, with 8 bases left between them. This CDR3 is CASSSGLNEQFF. The DNA of the CDR3 is TGCGCCAGCAGCTCAGGTCTGAATGAGCAGTTCTTC.

V usage is TRBV18 and J usage is TRBJ2-5; 10 nucleotides line up with TRBD2. The junction had 7 bases not matched to a gene; V was cut back by 2 bases and J by 7 bases. CDR1 and CDR2 (germline): KGHSH, LQKENI. CDR3 length: 15 residues. DNA of the CDR3: TGTGCCAGCTCACCAAGCCTAGCGGGAGTGGGGACCCAGTACTTC. Translating gives CASSPSLAGVGTQYF. Looking up the rest from reference TRBV18 and TRBJ2-5 gives the full variable domain: NAGVMQNPRHLVRRRGQEARLRCSPMKGHSHVYWYRQLPEEGLKFMVYLQKENIIDESGMPKERFSAEFPKEGPSILRIQQVVRGDSAAYFCASSPSLAGVGTQYFGPGTRLLVL.

The chain has TRBV2 and TRBJ1-6; D might be TRBD1 (6 bases). CDR3 length equals 13 residues. Looked up from germline, CDR1 is SNHLY and CDR2 is FYNNEI. With 7 bases removed from V and 7 bases from J, the gap between germline ends came to 11 bases. CDR3 sequence reads: CASTEQGNSPLHF. For the CDR3, the DNA is TGTGCCAGCACCGAACAGGGAAATTCACCCCTCCACTTT.

Remarks on this clone: Other nucleotide sequences from this sample produce the same CDR3. The chain recombines TRBV6-5 with TRBJ1-6, with D maybe TRBD1 (5 bases). V gave up 8 bases and J gave up 0 bases, with 11 bases separating them. This CDR3 has 15 amino acids. Per the germline V gene, CDR1 is MNHEY and CDR2 is SVGAGI. The CDR3: CASSQVVSYNSPLHF. The CDR3, as DNA: TGTGCCAGCTCACAGGTGGTCTCCTATAATTCACCCCTCCACTTT.

The J gene is TRBJ1-2, the V gene TRBV7-2; D is unclear. CDR3 length: 15 amino acids. Germline CDR1 is SGHTA and CDR2 is FQGNSA. Trimming shortened V by 4 bases and J by 4 bases, and 16 bases separated the two germline ends. The CDR3 sequence: CASSSRPTDLYGYTF. CDR3 nucleotides: TGTGCCAGCAGCTCACGGCCTACAGATCTCTATGGCTACACCTTC.

The rearrangement uses TRBV5-1 and TRBJ2-7, with TRBD1 matching over 7 bases. Trimming cost V 4 bases and J 0 bases; bases outside gene matches: 7. From germline, CDR1 is SGHRS and CDR2 YFSETQ. The length of the CDR3 is 15 residues. CDR3 coding DNA: TGCGCCAGCAGCCGGGGAACAGGGGACTCCTACGAGCAGTACTTC. Translated, it gives CASSRGTGDSYEQYF. The full variable domain, rest sourced from reference TRBV5-1 and TRBJ2-7, is KAGVTQTPRYLIKTRGQQVTLSCSPISGHRSVSWYQQTPGQGLQFLFEYFSETQRNKGNFPGRFSGRQFSNSRSEMNVSTLELGDSALYLCASSRGTGDSYEQYFGPGTRLTVT.

This chain uses TRBV5-1 with TRBJ2-1; 8 bases fit TRBD1. This CDR3 is 15 amino acids long. Germline loops: CDR1 SGHRS, CDR2 YFSETQ. Unmatched junction bases numbered 7, after V lost 4 bases and J lost 4 bases. This CDR3 is CASSMKTGAYNEQFF. CDR3 nucleotides: TGCGCCAGCAGCATGAAGACAGGGGCGTACAATGAGCAGTTCTTC.

J is TRBJ2-7 and V is TRBV7-2, with D maybe TRBD2 (5 bases). This CDR3 is 15 amino acids long. Germline CDR1 reads SGHTA; CDR2 reads FQGNSA. V was cut by 1 base and J by 4 bases, with 14 bases left in between. The CDR3 loop reads CASSLVRTGGYEQYF. The CDR3 nucleotides are TGTGCCAGCAGCTTAGTCAGGACCGGCGGGTACGAGCAGTACTTC.

The chain has TRBV7-9 and TRBJ1-3; 7 positions agree with TRBD1. The CDR3 totals 17 residues. V shed 1 base and J 0 bases; nucleotides not matched to a gene: 6. CDR1 SEHNR and CDR2 FQNEAQ come from the germline V gene (reference sequence). The CDR3 nucleotides are TGTGCCAGCAGCTTAGTTCGACAGGGACGCTCTGGAAACACCATATATTTT. Translated: CASSLVRQGRSGNTIYF. Full variable domain (remainder filled in from reference TRBV7-9 and TRBJ1-3): DTGVSQNPRHKITKRGQNVTFRCDPISEHNRLYWYRQTLGQGPEFLTYFQNEAQLEKSRLLSDRFSAERPKGSFSTLEIQRTEQGDSAMYLCASSLVRQGRSGNTIYFGEGSWLTVV.

J is TRBJ1-5 and V is TRBV21-1. TRBV21-1 represents a pseudogene. CDR3 length: 17 residues. The CDR3 bases are TGTGCCAGCAGCAAAGCGCTACTTACCCCGGGCAATCAGCCCCAGCATTTT. It translates to CASSKALLTPGNQPQHF.

The chain recombines TRBV28 with TRBJ1-5, with D maybe TRBD1 (5 bases). In germline, CDR1 is MDHEN, CDR2 SYDVKM. The V gene lost 5 bases and the J gene lost 0 bases, with 20 bases spanning the gap. The CDR3 covers 18 residues. The CDR3 reads CASSPAQLGTHSNQPQHF. The CDR3 DNA sequence: TGTGCCAGCAGTCCAGCGCAATTGGGGACTCATAGCAATCAGCCCCAGCATTTT.

The chain carries TRBV6-5 and TRBJ1-5; 10 bases map to TRBD1. V lost 6 bases to trimming and J lost 5 bases; unmatched junction nucleotides: 7. Germline CDR1 is MNHEY and CDR2 is SVGAGI. CDR3 length: 15 residues. CDR3 residues: CASSQTDRGYQPQHF. DNA for the CDR3: TGTGCCAGCAGCCAGACGGACAGGGGGTATCAGCCCCAGCATTTT.

The chain has TRBV7-9 and TRBJ2-2; the D gene is possibly TRBD1 (5 bases). Between the trimmed V and J ends, which lost 8 bases and 5 bases, there was a span of 24 bases. Germline CDR1 reads SEHNR; CDR2 reads FQNEAQ (reference sequence). The CDR3 runs 17 residues. CDR3 DNA: TGTGCCAGCGTAGGGAACCCAGACAGAGAGGTTACCGGGGAGCTGTTTTTT. Translated: CASVGNPDREVTGELFF. Complete variable domain (other parts from reference TRBV7-9 and TRBJ2-2): DTGVSQNPRHKITKRGQNVTFRCDPISEHNRLYWYRQTLGQGPEFLTYFQNEAQLEKSRLLSDRFSAERPKGSFSTLEIQRTEQGDSAMYLCASVGNPDREVTGELFFGEGSRLTVL.

The chain has TRBV7-8 and TRBJ1-2, with D hard to call. This CDR3 is 16 amino acids long. Germline V gene data show CDR1 as SGHVS and CDR2 as FQNEAQ. Trimming took off 1 base at V and 3 bases at J, with 15 bases between the two ends. CDR3 region: CASSLVAQTTDYGYTF. The CDR3 nucleotides are TGTGCCAGCAGCTTAGTGGCACAAACCACCGACTATGGCTACACCTTC.

The genes are TRBV5-1 and TRBJ2-1; 7 bases fit TRBD2. V shed 7 bases and J 5 bases; nucleotides not matched to a gene: 12. The CDR3 extends over 15 amino acids. Germline lookup yields CDR1 SGHRS and CDR2 YFSETQ. In nucleotides, the CDR3 is TGCGCCAGCTGGGCCACGGAGCGGGGAAACAATGAGCAGTTCTTC. This encodes CASWATERGNNEQFF.

This chain links TRBV7-9 with TRBJ2-4; D is uncertain. The CDR3 sequence is 14 residues long. The V end lost 1 base, the J end lost 8 bases, and 12 bases lay between the germline ends. Per germline, CDR1 SEHNR and CDR2 FQNEAQ (reference sequence). CDR3 sequence: CASSLVTQLDIQYF. The CDR3 DNA reads TGTGCCAGCAGCTTAGTTACACAATTGGACATTCAGTACTTC. The whole variable domain, filled in from reference TRBV7-9 and TRBJ2-4, reads DTGVSQNPRHKITKRGQNVTFRCDPISEHNRLYWYRQTLGQGPEFLTYFQNEAQLEKSRLLSDRFSAERPKGSFSTLEIQRTEQGDSAMYLCASSLVTQLDIQYFGAGTRLSVL.

The CDR3: CASSGWTGGNTEAFF. CDR3 nucleotide sequence: TGCGCCAGCAGCGGTTGGACAGGGGGGAACACTGAAGCTTTCTTT. The J gene is TRBJ1-1, the V gene TRBV5-1; 10 bases fit TRBD1. Trimming at V came to 4 bases and at J to 1 base, leaving 4 bases not matched to a gene. The CDR3 is 15 amino acids. CDR1 and CDR2 (germline): SGHRS, YFSETQ.

About this clone itself: A read error may produce the germline difference seen at one junction end. This CDR3 is also generated by other DNA sequences in the sample. The chain combines TRBV14 with TRBJ1-6; 8 nucleotides agree with TRBD1. The CDR3 is 16 amino acids. Per the germline V gene, CDR1 is SGHDN and CDR2 is FVKESK. CDR3 in amino acids: CASSQSRGPYNSPLHF. DNA for the CDR3: TGTGCCAGCAGCCAATCCAGGGGGCCCTATAATTCCCCCCTCCACTTT.

This clone showed up just once. The V gene is TRBV19, the J gene TRBJ2-5; 7 nucleotides line up with TRBD1. The CDR3 sequence is 15 residues long. Germline trimming cut 6 bases from V and 2 bases from J; bases unmatched to any gene: 9. Germline V gene sequence: CDR1 LNHDA, CDR2 SQIVND (reference sequence). CDR3 sequence (DNA): TGTGCCAGTAGCCAACCTGGGACAGAACAAGAGACCCAGTACTTC. Its protein is CASSQPGTEQETQYF.

Of note for this clone: At one boundary the junction diverges from the germline segment, which might be a read error. The CDR3 spells CSSSSGTVTDTQYF. The CDR3 DNA reads TGTTCCAGCAGCTCCGGGACAGTCACAGATACGCAGTATTTT. The chain carries TRBV7-9 and TRBJ2-3, with 7 bases identical to TRBD1. Germline CDR1 reads SEHNR; CDR2 reads FQNEAQ (reference sequence). This CDR3 contains 14 residues. The full variable domain, its missing parts supplied by reference TRBV7-9 and TRBJ2-3, is DTGVSQNPRHKITKRGQNVTFRCDPISEHNRLYWYRQTLGQGPEFLTYFQNEAQLEKSRLLSDRFSAERPKGSFSTLEIQRTEQGDSAMYLCSSSSGTVTDTQYFGPGTRLTVL.